Below, 29 T cell receptor beta chains from the same sample are listed, as sequenced in a study of blood T cell repertoires in COVID-19 (dated by TCRdb to 2018 to 2021). The method was the immunoSEQ multiplex PCR assay. TCRdb obtained this table from immuneACCESS and retained in-frame rearrangements with V and J assigned. These tables miss some clones; where compared with another copy, unresolved V genes account for less than half of the shortfall, and the remainder is unexplained. The sample table records around 370,000 clones; about 90% of these occur just once. Clones ranked in the top ten supply roughly 6% of the sample. Sequencing input: peripheral blood. These TCRs come from a woman aged 45-65 years with COVID-19, enrolled during active disease.

The rearrangement links TRBV6-4 to TRBJ2-2, with a tentative D call TRBD2 (6 bases). The germline CDR1 and CDR2 sequences are MRHNA and SNTAGT. Trimming took off 2 bases at V and 2 bases at J, with 12 bases between the two ends. CDR3 length: 16 residues. CDR3 region: CASSDKGGINTGELFF. In DNA, the CDR3 is TGTGCCAGCAGTGACAAGGGCGGGATTAACACCGGGGAGCTGTTTTTT.

The chain couples TRBV2 to TRBJ1-5; possible D gene TRBD1, 5 bases. The germline gives CDR1 SNHLY, CDR2 FYNNEI. The CDR3 length is 15 residues. V was pared by 6 bases and J by 7 bases, with 19 bases between. CDR3 in amino acids: CASSSGRPDRQPQHF. The DNA of the CDR3 is TGTGCCAGCAGCTCAGGGCGTCCGGATAGGCAGCCCCAGCATTTT.

The J gene is TRBJ1-2, the V gene TRBV11-1; the match to TRBD1 covers 8 bases. The CDR3 consists of 15 residues. The junction had 6 bases not matched to a gene; V was cut back by 1 base and J by 5 bases. CDR1 and CDR2 from the germline V gene are SGHAT and FQDESV (reference sequence). CDR3 bases: TGTGCCAGCAGCTTAGGGCGGGACAGGCCTTATGGCTACACCTTC. This translates into CASSLGRDRPYGYTF.

The chain uses TRBV30 and TRBJ2-7; the match to TRBD2 covers 8 bases. J gave up 5 bases and V 0 bases, and 9 bases lay outside the gene matches. Germline CDR1 reads GTSNPN; CDR2 reads SVGIG (reference sequence). The CDR3 runs 15 residues. In nucleotides, the CDR3 is TGTGCCTGGAGTGTGTTAAGCGGGAGATTCAACGAGCAGTACTTC. It yields the protein CAWSVLSGRFNEQYF.

The chain carries TRBV7-2 and TRBJ2-7, with 14 positions matching TRBD2. Germline CDR1 SGHTA, CDR2 FQGNSA. The V and J ends lost 1 base and 12 bases, in that order; junction bases with no gene match: 5. The length of the CDR3 is 14 residues. The chain's CDR3 is CASSLGLAGGVLYF. CDR3 nucleotide sequence: TGTGCCAGCAGCTTAGGACTAGCGGGAGGGGTTCTGTACTTC.

This clone was seen only once. The chain uses TRBV6-5 and TRBJ2-7, with TRBD1 matching over 8 bases. CDR1 is MNHEY and CDR2 is SVGAGI in the germline V gene. The ends lost 5 bases at V and 4 bases at J; junction bases unmatched: 4. The CDR3 totals 13 residues. The CDR3 DNA reads as TGTGCCAGCAGTCTCAGGGGGCGGTACGAGCAGTACTTC. Residues: CASSLRGRYEQYF.

The CDR3 bases are TGTGCCAGCAGCAAAGCCCGGGGGGGGCTAGCATCCGTCATCTTCGACGAGCAGTACTTC. Protein product: CASSKARGGLASVIFDEQYF. V is TRBV21-1 and J is TRBJ2-7; the D call TRBD2 from the table was never checked on the DNA. TRBV21-1 is a pseudogene. CDR3 length: 20 amino acids.

This clone was seen ten or more times. CDR3 sequence reads: CASSWEGDTAYNEQFF. CDR3 DNA sequence: TGTGCCAGCAGCTGGGAAGGGGACACCGCCTACAATGAGCAGTTCTTC. The chain recombines TRBV11-2 with TRBJ2-1; weak D call: TRBD1 (6 bases). V lost 4 bases and J lost 2, with 15 bases in between. CDR1 and CDR2 from the germline V gene are SGHAT and FQNNGV. This CDR3 spans 16 amino acids.

This clone was seen just once. V is TRBV5-1 and J is TRBJ2-1; D not certain. From germline, CDR1 is SGHRS and CDR2 YFSETQ. The CDR3 runs 14 residues. V lost 1 base to trimming and J lost 0 bases, with 5 bases between them. The CDR3 protein is CASSLTNSYNEQFF. In DNA form, the CDR3 reads TGCGCCAGCAGCTTGACTAACTCCTACAATGAGCAGTTCTTC.

V and J are TRBV3-1 (or the pseudogene TRBV3-2) and TRBJ2-6; 8 bases align to TRBD1. Germline lookup yields CDR1 LGHDT and CDR2 YNNKEL (reference sequence). After removal of 6 bases from V and 2 bases from J, the junction contained 18 bases not matched to a gene. The CDR3 runs 20 residues. This CDR3 reads CASRKLAGGQGSTGANVLTF. The CDR3 DNA sequence: TGTGCCAGCAGAAAATTGGCGGGTGGACAGGGAAGCACTGGGGCCAACGTCCTGACTTTC.

This chain joins TRBV5-1 and TRBJ2-7; TRBD2 matches 7 bases. The CDR3 length is 15 residues. V lost 7 bases to trimming and J lost 6 bases; unmatched junction nucleotides: 16. In germline, CDR1 is SGHRS, CDR2 YFSETQ. CDR3 amino acids: CASSDGTGRASEQYF. The CDR3 DNA reads TGCGCCAGCTCCGACGGGACGGGGAGGGCCAGCGAGCAGTACTTC.

Only one count was recorded for this clone. The rearrangement joins TRBV27 to TRBJ2-7; maybe TRBD1 (6 bases). V was cut by 8 bases and J by 0 bases, with 11 bases left in between. The CDR3 length is 13 residues. Germline loops: CDR1 MNHEY, CDR2 SMNVEV (reference sequence). CDR3 DNA: TGTGCCAGCCACAGGGCAAACTCCTACGAGCAGTACTTC. Residues: CASHRANSYEQYF.

V is TRBV3-1 (or the pseudogene TRBV3-2) and J is TRBJ1-4, with a possible D match to TRBD1 (5 bases). The V end lost 0 bases, the J end lost 8 bases, and 19 bases lay between the germline ends. CDR1 is LGHDT, CDR2 YNNKEL, per germline (reference sequence). This CDR3 region has 17 residues. As DNA, the CDR3 is TGTGCCAGCAGCCAAGAGTGGCGGGGACTCCGTACAGAAAAACTGTTTTTT. Its protein is CASSQEWRGLRTEKLFF.

The genes are TRBV19 and TRBJ2-1; perhaps TRBD1 as D (6 bases). CDR1 and CDR2 (germline): LNHDA, SQIVND (reference sequence). The germline V and J ends were trimmed by 6 bases and 2 bases, with 11 bases remaining between them. CDR3 length: 14 amino acids. The CDR3 region is CASRTGQTYNEQFF. The CDR3, as DNA: TGTGCCAGTAGAACGGGACAAACCTACAATGAGCAGTTCTTC.

The chain combines TRBV29-1 with TRBJ2-7; the D gene is possibly TRBD2 (5 bases). CDR3 size: 12 residues. V gave up 4 bases and J gave up 7 bases, with 14 bases separating them. Germline loops: CDR1 SQVTM, CDR2 ANQGSEA. CDR3 in DNA: TGCAGCGTTGTTATATCGGGAAAAGAGCAGTACTTC. It encodes CSVVISGKEQYF.

CDR3 DNA sequence: TGTGCCAGCAGCTTACACCTTTATGGCTACACCTTC. Amino acids: CASSLHLYGYTF. This chain uses TRBV3-1 (or the pseudogene TRBV3-2) with TRBJ1-2, with no clear D. This CDR3 has 12 residues. V was cut by 5 bases and J by 5 bases, with 9 bases left in between. The germline CDR1 and CDR2 sequences are LGHDT and YNNKEL (reference sequence).

The genes are TRBV7-2 and TRBJ1-1; D unclear. Germline V lookup: CDR1 SGHTA, CDR2 FQGNSA. The CDR3 is made up of 14 amino acids. The germline V and J ends were trimmed by 6 bases and 7 bases, with 18 bases remaining between them. The DNA of the CDR3 is TGTGCCAGCAGACCCAACACCAAGAACGATGAAGCTTTCTTT. Protein sequence: CASRPNTKNDEAFF.

The CDR3: CASSQELAGGSDTQYF. Written as DNA, the CDR3 is TGTGCCAGCAGCCAAGAACTAGCGGGAGGTTCAGATACGCAGTATTTT. The rearrangement links TRBV4-2 to TRBJ2-3, with 12 bases that match TRBD2. After removal of 0 bases from V and 4 bases from J, the junction contained 2 bases not matched to a gene. The V gene's germline CDR1 is LGHNA and CDR2 YNFKEQ. There are 16 residues in the CDR3.

The chain has TRBV10-2 and TRBJ2-2; 12 bases agree with TRBD2. The CDR3 runs 19 residues. Germline values: CDR1 WSHSY, CDR2 SAAADI. V shed 3 bases, J shed 4 bases, and the junction held 12 bases outside the gene matches. The CDR3 loop reads CASSDMGLAGGRGTGELFF. The CDR3 DNA follows: TGCGCCAGCAGTGATATGGGGCTAGCGGGAGGGCGAGGCACCGGGGAGCTGTTTTTT.

The chain links TRBV12-3 or TRBV12-4 to TRBJ1-2, with D possibly being TRBD1 (6 bases). The CDR3 totals 13 residues. Between the trimmed V and J ends, which lost 6 bases and 8 bases, there was a span of 16 bases. CDR3 loop: CASSLDRGYGYTF. The CDR3 nucleotides read TGTGCCAGCAGCTTGGACAGAGGTTACGGCTACACCTTC.

V usage is TRBV7-9 and J usage is TRBJ1-6; 9 bases align to TRBD1. In germline, CDR1 is SEHNR, CDR2 FQNEAQ (reference sequence). This CDR3 region has 15 residues. Trimming cost V 4 bases and J 9 bases; bases outside gene matches: 7. The DNA for the CDR3 is TGTGCCAGCAGCTCTGAAGGGACAGGGTTTTCACCCCTCCACTTT. Translated: CASSSEGTGFSPLHF.

The chain links TRBV4-1 to TRBJ2-1, with 8 bases fitting TRBD2. Per the germline V gene, CDR1 is MGHRA and CDR2 is YSYEKL. The CDR3 length is 17 residues. With V trimmed by 4 bases and J by 9 bases, 17 bases remained unmatched. CDR3 region: CASSPVGSGTRRGEQFF. For the CDR3, the DNA is TGCGCCAGCAGCCCGGTGGGTAGCGGGACGCGGCGTGGTGAGCAGTTCTTC.

The V and J genes are TRBV11-2 and TRBJ2-3; no clear D gene. V lost 4 bases to trimming and J lost 2 bases, with 7 bases between them. The CDR3 is 13 residues long. Germline CDR1 reads SGHAT; CDR2 reads FQNNGV. DNA of the CDR3: TGTGCCAGCAGCTCTCTATTCACAGATACGCAGTATTTT. This gives the protein CASSSLFTDTQYF.

In this sample, this clone turned up a few times. This chain joins TRBV19 and TRBJ1-5; maybe TRBD1 (5 bases). The CDR3 sequence is 14 residues long. V gave up 5 bases and J gave up 6 bases, with 14 bases separating them. Looked up from germline, CDR1 is LNHDA and CDR2 is SQIVND (reference sequence). CDR3 loop: CASSLGQGGQPQHF. DNA of the CDR3: TGTGCCAGTAGTTTGGGCCAGGGCGGTCAGCCCCAGCATTTT. Full variable domain (missing parts from reference TRBV19 and TRBJ1-5): DGGITQSPKYLFRKEGQNVTLSCEQNLNHDAMYWYRQDPGQGLRLIYYSQIVNDFQKGDIAEGYSVSREKKESFPLTVTSAQKNPTAFYLCASSLGQGGQPQHFGDGTRLSIL.

This clone has just a few counts. This sequence joins TRBV7-2 and TRBJ1-6; 11 nucleotides line up with TRBD1. This CDR3 has 17 residues. The trim removed 5 bases at V and 0 bases at J, leaving 3 bases unmatched. Looked up from germline, CDR1 is SGHTA and CDR2 is FQGNSA. For the CDR3, the DNA is TGTGCCAGCAGCACCGGGACAGGGGGCTCCTATAATTCACCCCTCCACTTT. This codes for CASSTGTGGSYNSPLHF. Based on the CDR3 plus reference TRBV7-2 and TRBJ1-6, the full variable domain is GAGVSQSPSNKVTEKGKDVELRCDPISGHTALYWYRQSLGQGLEFLIYFQGNSAPDKSGLPSDRFSAERTGGSVSTLTIQRTQQEDSAVYLCASSTGTGGSYNSPLHFGNGTRLTVT.

The chain carries TRBV6-6 and TRBJ1-4, with D unclear. The germline V and J ends were trimmed by 2 bases and 0 bases, with 7 bases remaining between them. The CDR3 has 15 residues. Germline values: CDR1 MNHNY, CDR2 SVGAGI (reference sequence). Written as DNA, the CDR3 is TGTGCCAGCAGTTACGGTGGCCCAACTAATGAAAAACTGTTTTTT. It specifies CASSYGGPTNEKLFF.

The chain links TRBV6-2 or TRBV6-3 to TRBJ1-5, with a weak D call TRBD1 (5 bases). Germline assignment: CDR1 MNHEY and CDR2 SVGEGT. The CDR3 spans 14 residues. V lost 2 bases to trimming and J lost 3 bases, with 8 bases between them. The CDR3 loop reads CASSYVQDNQPQHF. CDR3 bases: TGTGCCAGCAGTTACGTACAGGACAATCAGCCCCAGCATTTT.

The gene calls are TRBV11-2 and TRBJ2-1, with D tentatively TRBD1 (6 bases). This CDR3 spans 15 amino acids. The V and J ends lost 1 base and 9 bases respectively, with 16 bases between them. Germline CDR1 reads SGHAT; CDR2 reads FQNNGV. DNA for the CDR3: TGTGCCAGCAGCTTAGTCGGGGTCGTAGGGGGTGAGCAGTTCTTC. Translating it yields CASSLVGVVGGEQFF.

V and J are TRBV4-2 and TRBJ1-5; TRBD1 might be the D (6 bases). V shed 0 bases and J shed 6 bases, with 15 bases lying between them. Germline lookup yields CDR1 LGHNA and CDR2 YNFKEQ. CDR3 length: 16 residues. The CDR3: CASSQEWGEGVQPQHF. In nucleotides, the CDR3 is TGTGCCAGCAGCCAAGAATGGGGCGAGGGGGTTCAGCCCCAGCATTTT.